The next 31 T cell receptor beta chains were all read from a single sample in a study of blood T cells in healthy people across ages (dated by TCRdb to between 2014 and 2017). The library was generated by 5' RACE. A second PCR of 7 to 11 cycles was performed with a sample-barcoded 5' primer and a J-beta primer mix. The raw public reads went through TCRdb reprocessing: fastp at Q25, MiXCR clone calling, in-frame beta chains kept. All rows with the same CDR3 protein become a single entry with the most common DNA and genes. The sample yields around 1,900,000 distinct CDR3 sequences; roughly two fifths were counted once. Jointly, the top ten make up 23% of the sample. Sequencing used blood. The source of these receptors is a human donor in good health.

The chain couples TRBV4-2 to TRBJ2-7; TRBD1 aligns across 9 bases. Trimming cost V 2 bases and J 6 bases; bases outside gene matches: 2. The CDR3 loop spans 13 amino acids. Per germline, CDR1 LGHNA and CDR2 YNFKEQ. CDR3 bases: TGTGCCAGCAGCCAATCGGACAGGGGCGAGCAGTACTTC. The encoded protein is CASSQSDRGEQYF.

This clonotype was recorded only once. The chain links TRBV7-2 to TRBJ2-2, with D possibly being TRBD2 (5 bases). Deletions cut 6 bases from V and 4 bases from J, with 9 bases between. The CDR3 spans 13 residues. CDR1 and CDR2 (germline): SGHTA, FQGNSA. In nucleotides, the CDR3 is TGTGCCAGCAGGAGGCTAGCCACCGGGGAGCTGTTTTTT. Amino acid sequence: CASRRLATGELFF.

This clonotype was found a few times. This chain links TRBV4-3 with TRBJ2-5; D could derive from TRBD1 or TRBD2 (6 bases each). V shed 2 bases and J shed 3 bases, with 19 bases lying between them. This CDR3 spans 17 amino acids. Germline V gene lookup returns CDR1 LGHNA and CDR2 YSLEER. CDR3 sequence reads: CASSQTSRRGEKETQYF. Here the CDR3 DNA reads TGCGCCAGCAGCCAAACCTCTAGAAGGGGGGAGAAAGAGACCCAGTACTTC.

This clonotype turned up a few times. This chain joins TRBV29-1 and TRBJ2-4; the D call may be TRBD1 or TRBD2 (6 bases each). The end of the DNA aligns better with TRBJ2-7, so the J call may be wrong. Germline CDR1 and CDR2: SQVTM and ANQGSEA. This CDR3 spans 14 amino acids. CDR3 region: CSVDVGGSTYEQYF. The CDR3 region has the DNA TGCAGCGTTGATGTCGGGGGCAGTACCTACGAGCAGTACTTC.

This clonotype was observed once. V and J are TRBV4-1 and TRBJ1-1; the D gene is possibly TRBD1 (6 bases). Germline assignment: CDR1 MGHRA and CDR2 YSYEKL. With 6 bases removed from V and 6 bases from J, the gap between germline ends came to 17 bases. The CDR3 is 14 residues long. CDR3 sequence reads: CASSHREVSSEAFF. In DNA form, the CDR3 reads TGCGCCAGCAGTCACAGGGAAGTTAGCTCTGAAGCTTTCTTT.

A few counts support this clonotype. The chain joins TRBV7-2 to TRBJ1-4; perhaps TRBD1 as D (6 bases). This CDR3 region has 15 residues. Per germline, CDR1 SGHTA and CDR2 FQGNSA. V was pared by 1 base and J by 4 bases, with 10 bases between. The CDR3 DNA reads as TGTGCCAGCAGCTTAGGACGGACAGATAATGAAAAACTGTTTTTT. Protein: CASSLGRTDNEKLFF.

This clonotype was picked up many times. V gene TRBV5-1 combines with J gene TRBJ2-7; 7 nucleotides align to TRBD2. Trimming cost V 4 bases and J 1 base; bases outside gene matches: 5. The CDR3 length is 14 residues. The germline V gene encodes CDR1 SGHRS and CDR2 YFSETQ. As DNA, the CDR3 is TGCGCCAGCAGCCAGCAAGCGGGATCCTACGAGCAGTACTTC. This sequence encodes CASSQQAGSYEQYF.

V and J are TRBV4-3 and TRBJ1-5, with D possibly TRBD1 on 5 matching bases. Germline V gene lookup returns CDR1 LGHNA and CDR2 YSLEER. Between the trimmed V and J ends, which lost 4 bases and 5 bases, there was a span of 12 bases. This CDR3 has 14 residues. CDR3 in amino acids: CASSPVWGDQPQHF. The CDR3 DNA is TGCGCCAGCAGCCCGGTTTGGGGCGATCAGCCCCAGCATTTT.

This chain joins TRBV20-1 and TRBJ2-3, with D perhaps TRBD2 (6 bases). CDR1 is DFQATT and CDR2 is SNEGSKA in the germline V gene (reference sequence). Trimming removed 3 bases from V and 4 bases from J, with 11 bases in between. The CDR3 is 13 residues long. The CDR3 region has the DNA TGCAGTGCTAGCGGGGGTTCCTCAGATACGCAGTATTTT. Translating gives CSASGGSSDTQYF.

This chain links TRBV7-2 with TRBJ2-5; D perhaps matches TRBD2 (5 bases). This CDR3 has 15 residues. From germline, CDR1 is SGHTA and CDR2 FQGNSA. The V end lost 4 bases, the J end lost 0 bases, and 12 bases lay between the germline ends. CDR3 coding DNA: TGTGCCAGCAGCTCTTTCGGAGGTTACCAAGAGACCCAGTACTTC. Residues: CASSSFGGYQETQYF.

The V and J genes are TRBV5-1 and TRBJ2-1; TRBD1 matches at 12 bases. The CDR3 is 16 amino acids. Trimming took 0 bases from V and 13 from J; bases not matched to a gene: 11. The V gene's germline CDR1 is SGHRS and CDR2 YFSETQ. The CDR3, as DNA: TGCGCCAGCAGCTTGGTCGGGACAGGGGGCTTTAGGCCCCAGTTCTTC. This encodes CASSLVGTGGFRPQFF.

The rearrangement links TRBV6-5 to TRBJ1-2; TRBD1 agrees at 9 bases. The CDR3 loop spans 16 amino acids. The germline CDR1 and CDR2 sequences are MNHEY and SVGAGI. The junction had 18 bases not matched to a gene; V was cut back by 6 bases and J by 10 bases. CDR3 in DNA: TGTGCCAGCAGCACTATCGGACAGGGGCCAGATAACCTCTACACCTTC. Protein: CASSTIGQGPDNLYTF.

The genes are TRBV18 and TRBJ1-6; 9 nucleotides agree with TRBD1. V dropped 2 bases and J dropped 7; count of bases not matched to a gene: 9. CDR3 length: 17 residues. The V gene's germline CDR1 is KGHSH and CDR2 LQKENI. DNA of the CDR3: TGTGCCAGCTCACCAACAGGGGGCACTTTCTCGAATTCACCCCTCCACTTT. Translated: CASSPTGGTFSNSPLHF.

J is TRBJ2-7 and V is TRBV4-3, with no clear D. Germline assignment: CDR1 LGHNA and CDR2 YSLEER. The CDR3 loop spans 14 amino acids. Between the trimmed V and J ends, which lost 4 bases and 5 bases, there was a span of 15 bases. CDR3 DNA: TGCGCCAGCAGCCCCTTCATCGCAGCCGACGAGCAGTACTTC. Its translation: CASSPFIAADEQYF.

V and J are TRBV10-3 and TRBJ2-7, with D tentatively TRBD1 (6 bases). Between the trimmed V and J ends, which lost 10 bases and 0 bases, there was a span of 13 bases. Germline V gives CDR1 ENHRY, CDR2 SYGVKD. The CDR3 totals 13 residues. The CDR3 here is CATQGSSSYEQYF. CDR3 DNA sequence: TGTGCCACTCAGGGGAGCAGCTCCTACGAGCAGTACTTC.

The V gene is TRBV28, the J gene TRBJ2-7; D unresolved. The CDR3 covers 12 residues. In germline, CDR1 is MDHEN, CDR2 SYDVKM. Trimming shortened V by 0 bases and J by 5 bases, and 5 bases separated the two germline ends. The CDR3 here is CASSLCSNEQYF. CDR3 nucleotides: TGTGCCAGCAGTTTATGCTCGAACGAGCAGTACTTC.

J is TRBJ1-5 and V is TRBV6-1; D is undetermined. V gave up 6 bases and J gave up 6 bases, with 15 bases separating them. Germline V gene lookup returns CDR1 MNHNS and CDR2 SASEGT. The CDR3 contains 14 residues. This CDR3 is CASRQTFGPQPQHF. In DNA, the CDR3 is TGTGCCAGCAGGCAGACATTCGGCCCTCAGCCCCAGCATTTT.

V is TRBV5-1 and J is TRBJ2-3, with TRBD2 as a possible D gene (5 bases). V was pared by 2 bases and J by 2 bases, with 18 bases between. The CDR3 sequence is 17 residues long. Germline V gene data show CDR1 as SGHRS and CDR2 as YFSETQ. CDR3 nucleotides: TGCGCCAGCAGCTTTCCTACAGACTACCCCGACACAGATACGCAGTATTTT. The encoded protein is CASSFPTDYPDTDTQYF.

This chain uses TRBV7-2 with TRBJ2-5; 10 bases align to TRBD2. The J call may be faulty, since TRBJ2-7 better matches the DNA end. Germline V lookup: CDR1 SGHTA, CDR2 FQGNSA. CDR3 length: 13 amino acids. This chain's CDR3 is CASKRGGRNEQYF. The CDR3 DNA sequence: TGTGCCAGTAAGCGGGGGGGCCGTAACGAGCAGTACTTC.

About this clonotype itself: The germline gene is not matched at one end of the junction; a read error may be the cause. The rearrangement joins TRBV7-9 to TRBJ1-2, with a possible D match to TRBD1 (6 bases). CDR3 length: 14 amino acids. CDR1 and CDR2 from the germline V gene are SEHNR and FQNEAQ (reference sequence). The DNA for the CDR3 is TGTGCCAACAGCTTAGGACAGATCGTCTATGGCTACACCTTC. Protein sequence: CANSLGQIVYGYTF. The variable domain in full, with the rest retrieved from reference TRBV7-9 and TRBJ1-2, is DTGVSQNPRHKITKRGQNVTFRCDPISEHNRLYWYRQTLGQGPEFLTYFQNEAQLEKSRLLSDRFSAERPKGSFSTLEIQRTEQGDSAMYLCANSLGQIVYGYTFGSGTRLTVV.

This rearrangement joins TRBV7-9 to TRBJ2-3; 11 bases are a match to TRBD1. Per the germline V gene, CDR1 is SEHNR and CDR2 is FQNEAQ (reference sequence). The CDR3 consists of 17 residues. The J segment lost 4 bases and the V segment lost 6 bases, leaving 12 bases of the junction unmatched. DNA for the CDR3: TGTGCCAGCAGTTCTCCATGGCCGGGACAGGGGGCAGATACGCAGTATTTT. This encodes CASSSPWPGQGADTQYF.

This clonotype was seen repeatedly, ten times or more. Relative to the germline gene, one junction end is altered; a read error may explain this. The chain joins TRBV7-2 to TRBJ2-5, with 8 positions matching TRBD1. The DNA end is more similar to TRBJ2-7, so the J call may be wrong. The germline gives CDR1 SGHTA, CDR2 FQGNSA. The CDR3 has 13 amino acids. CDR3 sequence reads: CASSLDRASEQYF. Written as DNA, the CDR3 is TGCGCCAGCAGCTTGGACAGGGCGAGCGAGCAGTACTTC.

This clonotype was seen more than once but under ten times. CDR3 DNA: TGTGCCAGCAGGGTAGGGACAGGTGAAAATCAGCCCCAGCATTTT. As protein: CASRVGTGENQPQHF. The chain couples TRBV12-3 or TRBV12-4 to TRBJ1-5; 8 nucleotides line up with TRBD1. There are 15 residues in the CDR3. J was trimmed by 4 bases and V by 6 bases; bases with no gene match: 8.

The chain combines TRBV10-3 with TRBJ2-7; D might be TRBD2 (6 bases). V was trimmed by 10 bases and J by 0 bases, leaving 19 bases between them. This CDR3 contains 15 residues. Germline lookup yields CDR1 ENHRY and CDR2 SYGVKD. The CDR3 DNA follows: TGTGCCACCTTAGGACTCCACGGGAGCTCCTACGAGCAGTACTTC. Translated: CATLGLHGSSYEQYF.

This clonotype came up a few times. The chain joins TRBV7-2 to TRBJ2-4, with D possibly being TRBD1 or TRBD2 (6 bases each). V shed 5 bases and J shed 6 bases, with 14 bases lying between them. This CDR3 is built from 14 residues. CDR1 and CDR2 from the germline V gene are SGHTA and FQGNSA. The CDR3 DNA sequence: TGTGCCAGCAGCCTGCGGGACACTATAAACATTCAGTACTTC. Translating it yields CASSLRDTINIQYF.

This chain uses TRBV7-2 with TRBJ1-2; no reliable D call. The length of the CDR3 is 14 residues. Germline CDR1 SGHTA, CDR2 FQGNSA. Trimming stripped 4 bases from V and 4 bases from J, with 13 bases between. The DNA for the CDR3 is TGTGCCAGCAGCTCGGGCTCCACCCCCTATGGCTACACCTTC. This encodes CASSSGSTPYGYTF.

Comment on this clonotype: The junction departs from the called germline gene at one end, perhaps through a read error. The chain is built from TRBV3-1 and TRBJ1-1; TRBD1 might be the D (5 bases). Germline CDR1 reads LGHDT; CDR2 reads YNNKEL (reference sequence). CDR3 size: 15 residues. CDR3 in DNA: TGTGCCAGCAGCCAAGTCGGGAGGGGACGCACTGAAGCCTTCTTT. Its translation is CASSQVGRGRTEAFF.

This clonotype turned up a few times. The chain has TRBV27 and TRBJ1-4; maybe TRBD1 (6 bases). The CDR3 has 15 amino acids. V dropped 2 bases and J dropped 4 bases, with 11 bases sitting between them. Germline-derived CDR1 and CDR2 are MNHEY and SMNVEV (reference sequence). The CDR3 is CASSLRQAINEKLFF. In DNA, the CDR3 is TGTGCCAGCAGTTTACGACAGGCGATTAATGAAAAACTGTTTTTT.

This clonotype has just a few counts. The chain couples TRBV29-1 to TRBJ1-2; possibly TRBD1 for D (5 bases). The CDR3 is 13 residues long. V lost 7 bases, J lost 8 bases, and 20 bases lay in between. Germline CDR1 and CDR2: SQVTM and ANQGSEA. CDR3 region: CSAAPQGADGYTF. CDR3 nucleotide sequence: TGCAGCGCCGCGCCGCAGGGCGCCGACGGCTACACCTTC.

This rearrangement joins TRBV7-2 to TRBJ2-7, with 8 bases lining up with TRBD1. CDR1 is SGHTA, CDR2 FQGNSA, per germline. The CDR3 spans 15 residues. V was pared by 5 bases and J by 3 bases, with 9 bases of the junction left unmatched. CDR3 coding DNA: TGTGCCAGCAGCGTAAGGTGGGACAGGTACTACGAGCAGTACTTC. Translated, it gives CASSVRWDRYYEQYF.

The CDR3 nucleotides are TGTGCCAGCAGCACCCAATGGGCCACTTCAGGGGCCTGGGCTGAAGCTTTCTTT. Its protein is CASSTQWATSGAWAEAFF. J is TRBJ1-1 and V is TRBV7-9; a possible D gene is TRBD1 (6 bases). This CDR3 is 18 amino acids long. In germline, CDR1 is SEHNR, CDR2 FQNEAQ (reference sequence). V dropped 5 bases and J dropped 6 bases, with 28 bases sitting between them. Combining the CDR3 with reference TRBV7-9 and TRBJ1-1 gives the whole variable domain DTGVSQNPRHKITKRGQNVTFRCDPISEHNRLYWYRQTLGQGPEFLTYFQNEAQLEKSRLLSDRFSAERPKGSFSTLEIQRTEQGDSAMYLCASSTQWATSGAWAEAFFGQGTRLTVV.